Shown below are 14 T cell receptor beta chains from a single sample sequenced in a study of blood T cell repertoires in COVID-19. Some clones are missing from TCRdb's copy, which holds only in-frame ones; the method was immunoSEQ multiplex PCR. Here the sample spans 55,000 to 70,000 clones, 78% being singletons. The sample comprised peripheral blood. The source of these receptors is a human donor in a cohort sampled during active COVID-19.

The V gene is TRBV28, the J gene TRBJ2-3; D possibly corresponds to TRBD2 (5 bases). The germline V gene encodes CDR1 MDHEN and CDR2 SYDVKM. Deletions cut 7 bases from V and 0 bases from J, with 11 bases between. The CDR3 spans 14 residues. CDR3 DNA: TGTGCCAGCAAATCGGCGGGTAGCACAGATACGCAGTATTTT. As protein: CASKSAGSTDTQYF.

The rearrangement uses TRBV30 and TRBJ2-7; 12 nucleotides match TRBD1. This CDR3 spans 15 amino acids. With V trimmed by 4 bases and J by 6 bases, 10 bases remained unmatched. Germline assignment: CDR1 GTSNPN and CDR2 SVGIG (reference sequence). CDR3 coding DNA: TGTGCCTGGATTCCATGGGGACAGGGGGCGTCCGAGCAGTACTTC. Its protein is CAWIPWGQGASEQYF.

The chain recombines TRBV7-9 with TRBJ1-1; D is unclear. Germline V lookup: CDR1 SEHNR, CDR2 FQNEAQ (reference sequence). CDR3 length: 14 amino acids. V was trimmed by 4 bases and J by 0 bases, leaving 9 bases between them. CDR3 sequence reads: CASSSGSLNTEAFF. As DNA, the CDR3 is TGTGCCAGCAGCTCCGGGTCCTTGAACACTGAAGCTTTCTTT.

V and J are TRBV19 and TRBJ1-1, with 9 bases that match TRBD1. Germline trimming cut 7 bases from V and 0 bases from J; bases unmatched to any gene: 9. CDR1 and CDR2 from the germline V gene are LNHDA and SQIVND (reference sequence). This CDR3 has 16 residues. CDR3 nucleotides: TGTGCCAGTACCACGCCCGGGACAGGGCTGAACACTGAAGCTTTCTTT. The encoded protein is CASTTPGTGLNTEAFF.

The V call is TRBV13, the J call TRBJ2-7, with D perhaps matching TRBD1 (6 bases). This CDR3 is built from 13 residues. CDR1 is PRHDT, CDR2 FYEKMQ, per germline (reference sequence). Trimming left V 5 bases short and J 6 bases short, with 14 bases between. CDR3 coding DNA: TGTGCCAGCAGCCACACAGGGAAGGTCGAGCAGTACTTC. Translation: CASSHTGKVEQYF.

The V gene is TRBV28, the J gene TRBJ2-5; 7 bases line up with TRBD1. Germline-derived CDR1 and CDR2 are MDHEN and SYDVKM. V lost 3 bases and J lost 1; bases outside the gene matches: 5. This CDR3 spans 15 amino acids. The CDR3 protein is CASSFGDSPQETQYF. CDR3 nucleotide sequence: TGTGCCAGCAGTTTCGGGGACAGTCCCCAAGAGACCCAGTACTTC. Full variable domain (remainder filled in from reference TRBV28 and TRBJ2-5): DVKVTQSSRYLVKRTGEKVFLECVQDMDHENMFWYRQDPGLGLRLIYFSYDVKMKEKGDIPEGYSVSREKKERFSLILESASTNQTSMYLCASSFGDSPQETQYFGPGTRLLVL.

The rearrangement joins TRBV10-2 to TRBJ2-7; D is perhaps TRBD1 (5 bases). The CDR3 runs to 17 residues. The V end was cut by 0 bases, the J end by 3 bases, with 18 bases between. CDR1 WSHSY and CDR2 SAAADI come from the germline V gene. This CDR3 reads CASSESQGGSKGYEQYF. As DNA, the CDR3 is TGCGCCAGCAGTGAGTCCCAGGGCGGCAGTAAGGGCTACGAGCAGTACTTC.

The V gene is TRBV30, the J gene TRBJ2-3; D possibly corresponds to TRBD2 (7 bases). The V end was cut by 3 bases, the J end by 1 base, with 17 bases between. Germline V lookup: CDR1 GTSNPN, CDR2 SVGIG (reference sequence). This CDR3 is built from 16 residues. CDR3 sequence: CAWRLGGGVGTDTQYF. CDR3 nucleotides: TGTGCCTGGAGGTTGGGGGGGGGCGTAGGCACAGATACGCAGTATTTT.

The V gene is TRBV7-9, the J gene TRBJ1-4; D is uncertain. CDR1 and CDR2 (germline): SEHNR, FQNEAQ (reference sequence). V was trimmed by 3 bases and J by 5 bases, leaving 10 bases between them. The CDR3 consists of 14 residues. CDR3 DNA: TGTGCCAGCAGCTTCTTATCGGGGAATGAAAAACTGTTTTTT. It is translated as CASSFLSGNEKLFF.

The gene calls are TRBV6-2 or TRBV6-3 and TRBJ2-7; 11 bases fit TRBD2. This CDR3 spans 18 amino acids. V lost 6 bases and J lost 0; bases outside the gene matches: 13. CDR1 is MNHEY and CDR2 is SVGEGT in the germline V gene. The CDR3 is CASSSLAGGRLFSYEQYF. In DNA form, the CDR3 reads TGTGCCAGCAGCTCCCTAGCGGGAGGCCGTTTATTCTCCTACGAGCAGTACTTC.

The chain combines TRBV5-1 with TRBJ1-1; D uncertain. Between the trimmed V and J ends, which lost 6 bases and 0 bases, there was a span of 9 bases. Germline assignment: CDR1 SGHRS and CDR2 YFSETQ. This CDR3 has 13 amino acids. CDR3 sequence reads: CASKWSMNTEAFF. CDR3 sequence (DNA): TGCGCCAGCAAATGGAGCATGAACACTGAAGCTTTCTTT. The variable domain in full, with the rest retrieved from reference TRBV5-1 and TRBJ1-1, is KAGVTQTPRYLIKTRGQQVTLSCSPISGHRSVSWYQQTPGQGLQFLFEYFSETQRNKGNFPGRFSGRQFSNSRSEMNVSTLELGDSALYLCASKWSMNTEAFFGQGTRLTVV.

The chain carries TRBV23-1 and TRBJ1-2, with 8 bases matching TRBD1. TRBV23-1 is an ORF for which the function is uncertain. Germline trimming cut 4 bases from V and 8 bases from J; bases unmatched to any gene: 12. The CDR3 is 15 residues long. CDR3: CASSRDQDRGGGYTF. CDR3 DNA: TGCGCCAGCAGTCGCGATCAAGACAGGGGTGGCGGCTACACCTTC.

The rearrangement joins TRBV27 to TRBJ2-3, with 9 nucleotides matching TRBD1. This CDR3 region has 17 residues. V shed 4 bases and J 2 bases; nucleotides not matched to a gene: 10. In germline, CDR1 is MNHEY, CDR2 SMNVEV (reference sequence). The CDR3 reads CASSSTDRGGFTDTQYF. CDR3 nucleotide sequence: TGTGCCAGCAGTTCCACGGACAGGGGAGGATTCACAGATACGCAGTATTTT.

This chain links TRBV2 with TRBJ1-2, with 7 bases aligning to TRBD1. The V gene end was trimmed by 7 bases and the J gene end by 4 bases; junction bases not matched to a gene: 6. The CDR3 length is 13 residues. Germline loops: CDR1 SNHLY, CDR2 FYNNEI. CDR3: CASNLGGAYGYTF. Here the CDR3 DNA reads TGTGCCAGCAATTTAGGGGGCGCCTATGGCTACACCTTC.